The table lists the clone carrying this TCR beta chain with a count of one. The target antigen is unknown. This specimen comes from a study of T cell responses to AZD1222 COVID-19 vaccine. Across the study: Second-dose intervals of approximately 4 or approximately 12 weeks were pooled.

Study conclusions and caveats: Spike-specific TCR breadth and depth were elevated following two AZD1222 doses. At study baseline, merely six AZD1222 recipients were seropositive. Nearly half of spike-specific TCRs reportedly target variant regions that are unmutated in the B.1.351 and B.1.1.7 variants.

The ends were cut back, 1 base at V and 2 bases at J, with 6 bases in the middle. This CDR3 comprises 13 residues. The repertoire was sequenced with immunoSEQ multiplex PCR; TCRdb's copy has only in-frame clones and lacks some. The sample records around 130,000 clones, approximately 86% being singletons. This sequence originates from an adult in good health. The starting material was peripheral blood, obtained on day 0 of AZD1222 vaccination. The V call is TRBV12-3 or TRBV12-4, the J call TRBJ2-7; D perhaps matches TRBD2 (6 bases). CDR3 in amino acids: CASSLGGTYEQYF. The CDR3 region has the DNA TGTGCCAGCAGTTTAGGCGGGACCTACGAGCAGTACTTC.